This passage covers 30 T cell receptor beta chains from one sample sequenced in a study. In TCRdb, the 5' RACE reads were re-called with MiXCR into one record per CDR3 protein. The sample has roughly 52,000 distinct CDR3 sequences, more than 15% seen once. The sequenced material came from naive CD4+ T cells sorted from blood. Stated subset: naive CD4+ T cells, CD4+CD45RA+CD25-. These receptors all come from a female donor with breast cancer.

There are many counts of this clonotype. The V gene is TRBV4-2, the J gene TRBJ1-3; D is perhaps TRBD1 (5 bases). The CDR3 has 18 residues. The germline V gene encodes CDR1 LGHNA and CDR2 YNFKEQ. The ends were cut back, 1 base at V and 0 bases at J, with 16 bases in the middle. CDR3 region: CASSQALRGGNSGNTIYF. The DNA of the CDR3 is TGTGCCAGCAGCCAAGCCCTGAGGGGAGGGAACTCTGGAAACACCATATATTTT.

This clonotype was found a few times. This chain joins TRBV4-3 and TRBJ1-4, with TRBD1 matching 7 bases. Germline CDR1 reads LGHNA; CDR2 reads YSLEER. J lost 5 bases, V lost 0 bases, and 3 bases had no gene match. This CDR3 region has 15 residues. In DNA, the CDR3 is TGCGCCAGCAGCCAAGATTTGGGACAGAATGAAAAACTGTTTTTT. It encodes CASSQDLGQNEKLFF.

This clonotype was found many times. V usage is TRBV20-1 and J usage is TRBJ1-5; 7 bases are shared with TRBD1. From germline, CDR1 is DFQATT and CDR2 SNEGSKA (reference sequence). The CDR3 runs 13 residues. V trimming: 6 bases; J trimming: 9 bases; junction bases outside the gene matches: 11. The CDR3 loop reads CSAKTGRARPQHF. CDR3 nucleotides: TGCAGTGCCAAGACAGGGAGGGCTCGGCCCCAGCATTTT.

There are a few counts of this clonotype. This chain joins TRBV12-3 or TRBV12-4 and TRBJ2-1, with D uncertain. CDR3 length: 12 residues. V gave up 5 bases and J gave up 10 bases, with 12 bases separating them. CDR3: CASSPSLKEQFF. The DNA for the CDR3 is TGTGCCAGCAGTCCCTCCCTGAAAGAGCAGTTCTTC.

This clonotype showed up just a few times. The gene calls are TRBV5-1 and TRBJ2-5, with D maybe TRBD2 (5 bases). This CDR3 is built from 11 residues. Germline CDR1 is SGHRS and CDR2 is YFSETQ. V was pared by 7 bases and J by 7 bases, with 11 bases between. The CDR3 is CASASEGTQYF. CDR3 sequence (DNA): TGCGCCAGCGCAAGCGAGGGGACCCAGTACTTC.

This clonotype was counted between two and nine times. The chain links TRBV18 to TRBJ1-5; 7 bases agree with TRBD1. Losses at the gene ends were 6 bases for V and 7 bases for J; bases not matched to a gene: 9. CDR3 length equals 14 residues. Germline lookup yields CDR1 KGHSH and CDR2 LQKENI. The CDR3 is CASSEQGLGQPQHF. CDR3 nucleotides: TGTGCCAGCTCCGAACAGGGGCTAGGGCAGCCCCAGCATTTT.

This clonotype was counted ten times or more. The rearrangement links TRBV9 to TRBJ2-1; 9 nucleotides match TRBD2. Germline CDR1 SGDLS, CDR2 YYNGEE. The CDR3 consists of 16 residues. With V trimmed by 2 bases and J by 0 bases, 3 bases remained unmatched. In nucleotides, the CDR3 is TGTGCCAGCAGCGTGTCTAGCGGGGACTCCTACAATGAGCAGTTCTTC. Amino acids: CASSVSSGDSYNEQFF.

The chain is built from TRBV6-6 and TRBJ1-1; D is uncertain. Trimming removed 4 bases from V and 4 bases from J, with 13 bases in between. The CDR3 has 14 amino acids. Germline assignment: CDR1 MNHNY and CDR2 SVGAGI (reference sequence). CDR3 protein: CASSSRDWVTEAFF. As DNA, the CDR3 is TGTGCCAGCAGTTCCCGGGATTGGGTCACTGAAGCTTTCTTT.

The chain uses TRBV12-3 or TRBV12-4 and TRBJ2-5; 7 bases fit TRBD1. This CDR3 has 14 residues. V lost 4 bases and J lost 4; bases outside the gene matches: 6. In nucleotides, the CDR3 is TGTGCCAGCAGTTCAAACACAGGGGCAGAGACCCAGTACTTC. It yields the protein CASSSNTGAETQYF.

The table lists this clonotype with a few counts. The genes are TRBV20-1 and TRBJ1-5; 8 positions match TRBD1. The CDR3 length is 15 residues. Germline lookup yields CDR1 DFQATT and CDR2 SNEGSKA (reference sequence). The ends lost 6 bases at V and 3 bases at J; junction bases unmatched: 10. In nucleotides, the CDR3 is TGCAGTGCCCGCGACGGACAGGGATACAATCAGCCCCAGCATTTT. Its protein product is CSARDGQGYNQPQHF.

J is TRBJ1-4 and V is TRBV12-3 or TRBV12-4; D remains unclear. Between the trimmed V and J ends, which lost 8 bases and 1 base, there was a span of 8 bases. The CDR3 length is 13 residues. CDR3 sequence (DNA): TGTGCCAGCGGGCGATTAACTAATGAAAAACTGTTTTTT. This encodes CASGRLTNEKLFF.

This clonotype is medium-sized. V usage is TRBV7-2 and J usage is TRBJ2-5, with D maybe TRBD1 (5 bases). Germline V gene data show CDR1 as SGHTA and CDR2 as FQGNSA. The V end lost 6 bases, the J end lost 2 bases, and 13 bases lay between the germline ends. The CDR3 runs 14 residues. This CDR3 is CASRPGYLQETQYF. The DNA for the CDR3 is TGTGCCAGCAGACCAGGGTACTTACAAGAGACCCAGTACTTC.

This clonotype was detected many times. This sequence joins TRBV9 and TRBJ2-1; D not certain. The CDR3 totals 13 residues. Trimming stripped 0 bases from V and 5 bases from J, with 6 bases between. CDR1 is SGDLS, CDR2 YYNGEE, per germline. This CDR3 reads CASSVAGNNEQFF. For the CDR3, the DNA is TGTGCCAGCAGCGTAGCTGGAAACAATGAGCAGTTCTTC.

This clonotype has more than one count but fewer than ten. The chain links TRBV7-9 to TRBJ2-3; 9 nucleotides agree with TRBD2. This CDR3 contains 16 residues. Losses at the gene ends were 4 bases for V and 4 bases for J; bases not matched to a gene: 9. Looked up from germline, CDR1 is SEHNR and CDR2 is FQNEAQ (reference sequence). As DNA, the CDR3 is TGTGCCAGCAGCTACGATAGCGGGAGTCTCTCAGATACGCAGTATTTT. It codes for CASSYDSGSLSDTQYF.

This clonotype has more than one count but fewer than ten. The V call is TRBV20-1, the J call TRBJ1-5; D possibly corresponds to TRBD1 (6 bases). V was shortened by 6 bases and J by 2 bases, with 11 bases between the two germline ends. The CDR3 has 13 amino acids. Germline CDR1 reads DFQATT; CDR2 reads SNEGSKA (reference sequence). CDR3 DNA sequence: TGCAGTGCCAGCTCAGGGGGCAATCAGCCCCAGCATTTT. Its translation is CSASSGGNQPQHF.

V and J are TRBV7-2 and TRBJ2-3; 7 positions agree with TRBD2. With V trimmed by 2 bases and J by 2 bases, 4 bases remained unmatched. Germline CDR1 reads SGHTA; CDR2 reads FQGNSA. CDR3 length: 15 residues. The CDR3 here is CASSLQLATTDTQYF. CDR3 nucleotides: TGTGCCAGCAGCTTACAACTAGCGACCACAGATACGCAGTATTTT.

Comments on this clonotype: A much larger clonotype is one base distant, so this may be a read error. The chain carries TRBV6-5 and TRBJ1-6; D uncertain. Germline values: CDR1 MNHEY, CDR2 SVGAGI. This CDR3 is 13 amino acids long. The DNA for the CDR3 is TGTGCCAGCAGGAGCTCCTATAATTCACCCCCCCACTTT. Translation: CASRSSYNSPPHF.

The chain couples TRBV20-1 to TRBJ2-1; tentatively, D is TRBD2 (6 bases). The CDR3 consists of 15 residues. The germline V and J ends were trimmed by 1 base and 0 bases, with 10 bases remaining between them. Germline V CDR1 and CDR2: DFQATT, SNEGSKA (reference sequence). This chain's CDR3 is CSARGPGSSYNEQFF. As DNA, the CDR3 is TGCAGTGCTAGAGGTCCCGGGAGCTCCTACAATGAGCAGTTCTTC.

This clonotype was observed a few times. The chain uses TRBV13 and TRBJ1-2; perhaps TRBD1 as D (6 bases). The germline V and J ends were trimmed by 7 bases and 3 bases, with 15 bases remaining between them. This CDR3 region has 14 residues. Germline-derived CDR1 and CDR2 are PRHDT and FYEKMQ (reference sequence). The CDR3 protein is CASTGWGADYGYTF. The CDR3 DNA reads TGTGCCAGCACCGGATGGGGGGCTGACTATGGCTACACCTTC.

This clonotype was seen many times. This chain connects TRBV6-5 to TRBJ1-6, with D possibly TRBD1 on 6 matching bases. Germline CDR1 is MNHEY and CDR2 is SVGAGI. The CDR3 contains 12 residues. Trimming left V 7 bases short and J 7 bases short, with 8 bases between. This CDR3 is CASKDSNSPLHF. In DNA form, the CDR3 reads TGTGCCAGCAAGGACAGCAATTCACCCCTCCACTTT.

The J gene is TRBJ1-4, the V gene TRBV5-1; no clear D gene. The CDR3 has 14 amino acids. With 2 bases removed from V and 8 bases from J, the gap between germline ends came to 13 bases. CDR1 and CDR2 (germline): SGHRS, YFSETQ. DNA of the CDR3: TGCGCCAGCAGCTTTCGAGACCGGAAAGAAAAACTGTTTTTT. Translation: CASSFRDRKEKLFF.

CDR3 in DNA: TGTGCCAGCAGCCCGTTTCCCACGTTCAACACCGGGGAGCTGTTTTTT. This translates into CASSPFPTFNTGELFF. The V gene is TRBV7-2, the J gene TRBJ2-2, with no clear D. Trimming removed 5 bases from V and 2 bases from J, with 15 bases in between. Germline CDR1 and CDR2: SGHTA and FQGNSA. The CDR3 is 16 amino acids.

The V call is TRBV6-4, the J call TRBJ2-1; 13 bases fit TRBD2. From germline, CDR1 is MRHNA and CDR2 SNTAGT. Germline trimming cut 5 bases from V and 0 bases from J; bases unmatched to any gene: 7. The CDR3 totals 18 residues. In DNA, the CDR3 is TGTGCCAGCAGTCCAAAAGGACTAGCGGGAGACTCCTACAATGAGCAGTTCTTC. Protein sequence: CASSPKGLAGDSYNEQFF.

This sequence joins TRBV28 and TRBJ2-5; D is unresolved. CDR3 length: 11 amino acids. Trimming took 4 bases from V and 4 from J, leaving 4 bases between them. Germline CDR1 is MDHEN and CDR2 is SYDVKM. The CDR3 reads CASSWGETQYF. DNA for the CDR3: TGTGCCAGCAGTTGGGGAGAGACCCAGTACTTC.

To note about this clonotype: One base away lies a much larger clone, so this may be a sequencing read error. Because it lacks the conserved phenylalanine or tryptophan at the end, this CDR3 is likely a read error. This chain uses TRBV29-1 with TRBJ1-1; D is uncertain. Germline lookup yields CDR1 SQVTM and CDR2 ANQGSEA. The CDR3 totals 13 residues. Trimming shortened V by 6 bases and J by 0 bases, and 11 bases separated the two germline ends. This CDR3 is CSVRAFMNTEAFC. In DNA form, the CDR3 reads TGCAGCGTCCGGGCCTTCATGAACACTGAAGCTTTCTGT.

This clonotype showed up just a few times. The gene calls are TRBV7-9 and TRBJ1-2; D gene uncertain. The CDR3 is 12 residues long. Germline values: CDR1 SEHNR, CDR2 FQNEAQ (reference sequence). Trimming pared 5 bases from V and 8 bases from J, leaving 12 bases between. CDR3: CASSPLRKGYTF. DNA of the CDR3: TGTGCCAGCAGCCCCCTCCGGAAGGGCTACACCTTC.

There are many counts of this clonotype. This chain links TRBV20-1 with TRBJ2-7; 14 bases fit TRBD2. This CDR3 spans 14 amino acids. Germline trimming cut 6 bases from V and 5 bases from J; bases unmatched to any gene: 6. CDR1 is DFQATT and CDR2 is SNEGSKA in the germline V gene (reference sequence). For the CDR3, the DNA is TGCAGTGCCAAGACTAGCGGGGGGGTTAACGAGCAGTACTTC. Amino acids: CSAKTSGGVNEQYF.

The table lists this clonotype with a count of one. Sequence at one end of the junction differs from germline and may be a read error. This chain uses TRBV6-2 or TRBV6-3 with TRBJ2-1; D may be TRBD1 (6 bases). This CDR3 is 14 amino acids long. Looked up from germline, CDR1 is MNHEY and CDR2 is SVGEGT. CDR3: CAGSSGQLEGEQFF. The CDR3 DNA sequence: TGTGCCGGCAGTTCCGGACAGCTTGAGGGTGAGCAGTTCTTC.

This clonotype was detected a few times. V and J are TRBV20-1 and TRBJ2-4, with D possibly being TRBD1 or TRBD2 (5 bases each). V dropped 4 bases and J dropped 2 bases, with 15 bases sitting between them. Looked up from germline, CDR1 is DFQATT and CDR2 is SNEGSKA (reference sequence). The CDR3 is 15 amino acids. CDR3 nucleotides: TGCAGTGCTAAGCCGGGGACCCTTACCAAAAACATTCAGTACTTC. It is translated as CSAKPGTLTKNIQYF.

This clonotype was seen a few times. The CDR3 does not close with the conserved phenylalanine or tryptophan, likely indicating a read error. The V call is TRBV7-2, the J call TRBJ2-5; no clear D gene. V lost 4 bases, J lost 0 bases, and 12 bases lay in between. Germline V gene sequence: CDR1 SGHTA, CDR2 FQGNSA. CDR3 length: 15 amino acids. The CDR3 DNA follows: TGTGCCAGCAGCTCTTATTACCGGGACCAAGAGACCCAGTACTCC. Its protein is CASSSYYRDQETQYS.